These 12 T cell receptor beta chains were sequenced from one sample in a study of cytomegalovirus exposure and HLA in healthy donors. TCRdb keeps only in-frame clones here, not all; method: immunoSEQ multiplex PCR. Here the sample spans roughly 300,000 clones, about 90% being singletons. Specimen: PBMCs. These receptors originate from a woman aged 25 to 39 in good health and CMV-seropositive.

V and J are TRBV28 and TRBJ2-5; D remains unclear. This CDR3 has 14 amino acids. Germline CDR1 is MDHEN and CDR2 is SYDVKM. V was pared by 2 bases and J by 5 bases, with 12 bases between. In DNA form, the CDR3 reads TGTGCCAGCAGTTTAGTCCGGGCCGGGGAGACCCAGTACTTC. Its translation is CASSLVRAGETQYF.

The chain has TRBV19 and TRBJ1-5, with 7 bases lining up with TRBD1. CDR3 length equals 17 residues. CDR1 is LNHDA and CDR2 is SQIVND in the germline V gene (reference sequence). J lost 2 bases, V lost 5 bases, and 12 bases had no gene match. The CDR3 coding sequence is TGTGCCAGTAGTTCCCGACAGGGACTGAGGGGCAATCAGCCCCAGCATTTT. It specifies CASSSRQGLRGNQPQHF.

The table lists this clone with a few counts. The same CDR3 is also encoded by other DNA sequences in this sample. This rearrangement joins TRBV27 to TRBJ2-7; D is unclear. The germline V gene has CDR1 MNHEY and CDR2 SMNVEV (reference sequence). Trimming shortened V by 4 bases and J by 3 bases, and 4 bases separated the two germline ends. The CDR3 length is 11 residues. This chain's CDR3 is CASSSYYEQYF. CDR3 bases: TGTGCCAGCAGTTCCTACTACGAGCAGTACTTC.

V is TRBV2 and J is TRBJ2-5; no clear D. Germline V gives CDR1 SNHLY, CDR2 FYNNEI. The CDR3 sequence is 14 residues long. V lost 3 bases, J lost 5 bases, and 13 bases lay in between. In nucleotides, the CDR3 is TGTGCCAGCAGTGAGCCACTCGGCCCGGAGACCCAGTACTTC. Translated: CASSEPLGPETQYF.

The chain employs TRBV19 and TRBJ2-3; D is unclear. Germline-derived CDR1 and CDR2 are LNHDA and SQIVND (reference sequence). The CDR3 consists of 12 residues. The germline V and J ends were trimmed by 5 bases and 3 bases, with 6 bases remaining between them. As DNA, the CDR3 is TGTGCCAGTAGTTTCGGGACAGATACGCAGTATTTT. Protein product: CASSFGTDTQYF.

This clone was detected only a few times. The CDR3 DNA sequence: TGTGCCAGCAGCAAAGGGAGGGACAGGGGAAACACCGGGGAGCTGTTTTTT. Protein sequence: CASSKGRDRGNTGELFF. The chain links TRBV21-1 to TRBJ2-2; TRBD1 is taken as the D call from the table, unchecked against the DNA. TRBV21-1 is reported as a pseudogene. The CDR3 totals 17 residues.

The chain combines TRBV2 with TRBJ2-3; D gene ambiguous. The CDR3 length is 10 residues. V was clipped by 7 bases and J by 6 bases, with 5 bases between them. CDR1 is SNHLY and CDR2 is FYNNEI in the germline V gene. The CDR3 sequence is CASKLDTQYF. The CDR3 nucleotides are TGTGCCAGCAAATTGGATACGCAGTATTTT.

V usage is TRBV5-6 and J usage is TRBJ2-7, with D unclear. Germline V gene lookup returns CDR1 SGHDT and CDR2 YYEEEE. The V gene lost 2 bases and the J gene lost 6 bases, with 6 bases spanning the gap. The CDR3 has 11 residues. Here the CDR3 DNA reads TGTGCCAGCAGCTTCCATGGCGAGCAGTACTTC. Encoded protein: CASSFHGEQYF.

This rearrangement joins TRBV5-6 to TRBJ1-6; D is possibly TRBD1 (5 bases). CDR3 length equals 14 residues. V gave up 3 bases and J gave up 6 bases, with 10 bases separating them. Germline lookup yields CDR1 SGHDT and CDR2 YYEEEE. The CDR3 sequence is CASSWGRFNSPLHF. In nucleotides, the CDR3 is TGTGCCAGCAGCTGGGGACGTTTTAATTCACCCCTCCACTTT.

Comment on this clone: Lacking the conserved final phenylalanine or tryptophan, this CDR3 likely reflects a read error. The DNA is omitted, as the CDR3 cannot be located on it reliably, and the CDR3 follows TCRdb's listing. CDR3: CASSQDPETGGLGL. This chain links TRBV7-9 with TRBJ1-2; TRBD1, the table's D call, was not compared with the DNA. The germline V gene has CDR1 SEHNR and CDR2 FQNEAQ (reference sequence). The CDR3 has 14 amino acids, counting both end residues.

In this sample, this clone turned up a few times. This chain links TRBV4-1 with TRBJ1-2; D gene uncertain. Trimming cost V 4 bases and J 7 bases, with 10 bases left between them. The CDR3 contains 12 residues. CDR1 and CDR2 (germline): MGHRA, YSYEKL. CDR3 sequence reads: CASSPGRVGYTF. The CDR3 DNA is TGCGCCAGCAGCCCCGGCCGGGTTGGCTACACCTTC.

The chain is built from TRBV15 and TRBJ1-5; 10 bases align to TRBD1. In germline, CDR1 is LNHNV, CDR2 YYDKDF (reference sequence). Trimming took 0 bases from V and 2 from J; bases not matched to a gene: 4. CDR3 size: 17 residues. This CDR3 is CATSRDSGTGGNQPQHF. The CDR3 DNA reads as TGTGCCACCAGCAGAGATAGTGGGACAGGGGGCAATCAGCCCCAGCATTTT.